The entry that follows covers one T cell receptor (beta chain) sequence. Its antigen is unknown. The CDR3 is 16 amino acids. The germline gives CDR1 SEHNR, CDR2 FQNEAQ (reference sequence). Trimming removed 5 bases from V and 3 bases from J; junction bases left unmatched: 8. Blood CD8+ and CD4+ T cells underwent high-throughput TCR beta sequencing. Purification of the CD8+ and CD4+ T cells relied on negative isolation, and TEMRA cells underwent FACS enrichment. This record belongs to a study of CD8 T cells in Susac syndrome. Study-wide results and limits: Regarding the TCR sequencing and HLA analysis, the study admitted that a relatively small number of individuals were involved.

When the RNA was reverse transcribed, random hexamers were used with an input of 0.5 to 1 ug. Across 54 Vbeta and 13 Jbeta, immunoSEQ multiplex PCR amplified TCR beta CDR3. TCRdb redid the calling of the immunoSEQ multiplex PCR reads with MiXCR, one entry per CDR3 protein. The data hold some 300,000 distinct CDR3 sequences, with approximately 85% observed a single time. The origin of this receptor is a human donor with multiple sclerosis. Source material: CD8+ T cells from PBMCs. The chain joins TRBV7-9 to TRBJ2-5; 11 positions agree with TRBD2. Here the CDR3 DNA reads TGTGCCAGCAGCACCGGACTAGCGGGCTGGGAAGAGACCCAGTACTTC. Its translation: CASSTGLAGWEETQYF.